The rows below give T cell receptor beta chains drawn from one sample of a study of patients and donors after allogeneic stem cell transplantation. TCRdb used MiXCR to reprocess the RT-PCR reads, holding one entry per CDR3 protein. This sample has 920,000 or so distinct CDR3 sequences; under 20% occur once, and the top ten carry around 6%. The sequenced material came from blood, either unsorted or a sorted T cell fraction (not recorded which). The source is a human donor who was either an allogeneic HSCT recipient or a stem cell or donor lymphocyte infusion donor (not recorded which). It is not recorded whose cells these are; they may come from a transplant donor. Both conserved end residues are part of each CDR3. Fields, in order: J gene, D gene, V gene, clone size, CDR3 protein, CDR3 DNA. A D gene is named only where the DNA matches it firmly. Some rows have no size entry. The others give once, few or many, or a class for an expanded clone.

>TRBJ2-2|NA|TRBV20-1|few
CSARIRTAGELFF
TGCAGTGCCCGGATACGAACCGCCGGGGAGCTGTTTTTT
>TRBJ1-6|NA|TRBV5-1|few
CASRLLNSPLHF
TGCGCCAGCAGGCTCCTGAATTCACCCCTCCACTTT
>TRBJ1-1|TRBD1|TRBV11-2|few
CASSLGMRQGYTEAFF
TGTGCCAGCAGCTTAGGGATGAGACAGGGGTACACTGAAGCTTTCTTT
>TRBJ2-1|TRBD2|TRBV12-3/TRBV12-4|NA
CASRPFDSGIVYEQFF
TGTGCCAGCAGACCCTTTGACAGCGGGATTGTGTATGAGCAGTTCTTC
>TRBJ2-5|NA|TRBV7-2|few
CASSLRRRRQETQYF
TGTGCCAGCAGCTTACGACGAAGGCGGCAAGAGACCCAGTACTTC
>TRBJ2-7|NA|TRBV20-1|many
CSAFYGGYGEQYF
TGCAGTGCGTTCTATGGGGGGTATGGAGAGCAGTACTTC
>TRBJ2-6|NA|TRBV12-3/TRBV12-4|NA
CANLGGSSGANVLTF
TGTGCCAACCTCGGGGGAAGCTCTGGGGCCAACGTCCTGACTTTC
>TRBJ2-7|TRBD2|TRBV5-1|NA
CASSPETSGYEQYF
TGCGCCAGCAGCCCAGAAACTAGCGGCTACGAGCAGTACTTC
>TRBJ2-6|NA|TRBV6-2/TRBV6-3|NA
CASSPRDRAGANVLTF
TGTGCCAGCAGTCCGCGGGACAGAGCTGGGGCCAACGTCCTGACTTTC
>TRBJ1-3|NA|TRBV9|few
CASKPTPAGNTIYF
TGTGCCAGCAAACCGACACCAGCGGGAAACACCATATATTTT
>TRBJ2-5|NA|TRBV12-3/TRBV12-4|many
CASSLHAGWETQYF
TGTGCCAGCAGTTTACATGCAGGGTGGGAGACCCAGTACTTC
>TRBJ2-2|NA|TRBV25-1|few
CASSEFGHHPANTGELFF
TGTGCCAGCAGTGAATTCGGGCACCACCCGGCGAACACCGGGGAGCTGTTTTTT
>TRBJ2-7|NA|TRBV12-3/TRBV12-4|NA
CASSLGVVEQYF
TGTGCCAGCAGTTTGGGAGTGGTAGAGCAGTACTTC
>TRBJ2-7|TRBD1|TRBV27|many
CASSLGQGKLEQYF
TGTGCCAGCAGTTTGGGACAGGGAAAGCTCGAGCAGTACTTC
>TRBJ2-1|TRBD1|TRBV12-3/TRBV12-4|NA
CASSGQGIGEQFF
TGTGCCAGCAGCGGACAGGGTATAGGTGAGCAGTTCTTC
>TRBJ1-1|NA|TRBV7-8|NA
CASSLQRSPEAFF
TGTGCCAGCAGCTTACAACGGAGCCCAGAAGCTTTCTTT
>TRBJ1-4|NA|TRBV20-1|NA
CSARASGRGPNEKLFF
TGCAGTGCTAGAGCCAGTGGGAGGGGACCTAATGAAAAACTGTTTTTT
>TRBJ2-1|NA|TRBV15|NA
CATTAGVSYNEQFF
TGTGCCACCACGGCAGGCGTCTCCTACAATGAGCAGTTCTTC
>TRBJ1-5|TRBD1|TRBV12-3/TRBV12-4|few
CASSLGQGGGPQHF
TGTGCCAGCAGTTTAGGACAGGGCGGAGGGCCCCAGCATTTT
>TRBJ2-7|NA|TRBV4-1|NA
CASSRGSGTIPYEQYF
TGCGCCAGCAGCCGAGGGTCGGGGACAATCCCCTACGAGCAGTACTTC
>TRBJ2-1|TRBD1|TRBV2|NA
CASSETGSKYNEQFF
TGTGCCAGCAGTGAGACAGGGTCTAAGTACAATGAGCAGTTCTTC
>TRBJ2-3|TRBD1|TRBV6-2/TRBV6-3|NA
CASRYLDRATDTQYF
TGTGCCAGCAGATACTTGGACAGGGCCACAGATACGCAGTATTTT
>TRBJ2-7|TRBD2|TRBV4-1|NA
CASSQDWPSGGYEQYF
TGCGCCAGCAGCCAAGATTGGCCTAGCGGAGGCTACGAGCAGTACTTC
>TRBJ2-5|TRBD2|TRBV5-1|NA
CASSSGLGIVETQYF
TGCGCCAGCAGCTCGGGACTAGGGATCGTAGAGACCCAGTACTTC
>TRBJ2-7|NA|TRBV12-3/TRBV12-4|many
CASSRARGPSYEQYF
TGTGCCAGCAGTCGAGCCAGGGGACCCTCCTACGAGCAGTACTTC
>TRBJ2-1|TRBD1|TRBV5-1|NA
CASSFRGQQFF
TGCGCCAGCAGCTTCAGGGGGCAGCAGTTCTTC
>TRBJ1-6|TRBD1|TRBV12-3/TRBV12-4|few
CASSPRTGGLASPLHF
TGTGCCAGCAGTCCCCGGACAGGGGGCTTAGCCTCACCCCTCCACTTT
>TRBJ2-1|NA|TRBV7-9|NA
CASSLMGTLVVDEQFF
TGTGCCAGCAGCTTAATGGGAACATTGGTAGTGGATGAGCAGTTCTTC
>TRBJ1-4|NA|TRBV6-1|many
CASSPDRWGEKLFF
TGTGCCAGCAGTCCCGACAGGTGGGGGGAAAAACTGTTTTTT
>TRBJ2-2|NA|TRBV5-1|NA
CASSLDVTGNTGELFF
TGCGCCAGCAGCTTGGACGTGACAGGGAACACCGGGGAGCTGTTTTTT
>TRBJ2-2|TRBD1|TRBV24-1|few
CATETGTANTGELFF
TGTGCCACCGAAACCGGGACAGCTAACACCGGGGAGCTGTTTTTT
>TRBJ1-5|TRBD1|TRBV6-1|NA
CASSEGQVGNQPQHF
TGTGCCAGCAGTGAGGGACAGGTGGGCAATCAGCCCCAGCATTTT
>TRBJ2-7|NA|TRBV4-2|NA
CASSQPPDFYEQYF
TGTGCCAGCAGCCAACCCCCGGATTTCTACGAGCAGTACTTC
>TRBJ1-2|NA|TRBV12-3/TRBV12-4|few
CASSLESGETTF
TGTGCCAGCAGTTTAGAGTCAGGGGAGACCACCTTC
>TRBJ1-4|NA|TRBV9|NA
CASSATRGRVIEKLFF
TGTGCCAGCAGCGCGACCAGGGGTCGAGTCATTGAAAAACTGTTTTTT
>TRBJ1-1|NA|TRBV3-1|NA
CASSQVRLQREAFF
TGTGCCAGCAGCCAAGTGAGACTCCAAAGGGAAGCTTTCTTT
>TRBJ2-5|TRBD1|TRBV6-1|once
CASRGQGTETQYF
TGTGCCAGCAGGGGACAGGGGACAGAGACCCAGTACTTC
>TRBJ2-7|TRBD1|TRBV16|few
CASSQNRGNEQYF
TGTGCCAGCAGCCAAAACAGGGGAAACGAGCAGTACTTC
>TRBJ2-1|NA|TRBV11-2|many
CASSLEGAYNEQFF
TGTGCCAGCAGCTTAGAAGGTGCCTACAATGAGCAGTTCTTC
>TRBJ2-1|NA|TRBV30|NA
CAWSPFTALEQFF
TGTGCCTGGAGTCCATTTACTGCCCTGGAGCAGTTCTTC